This T cell receptor beta chain was identified in a study of blood T cell repertoires in COVID-19. About the research overall: Some COVID-19 samples were acute and others convalescent; all came from the United States, Italy and Spain. Nucleic acid was either cDNA or gDNA, and it came from T cells, B-cell-depleted T cells, or PBMCs.

Per the original methods: From reference gene primer amplification, estimates of nucleated cell counts were derived. The protocol was immunoSEQ multiplex PCR, while the TCRdb copy is restricted to in-frame clones and leaves out a portion. V, J and clone size are those of that table, while D and trimming were read from the DNA. The data contain 150,000 to 200,000 clones, 80% to 90% of them singletons. V lost 4 bases and J 0 bases, leaving 8 bases between the germline ends. From germline, CDR1 is SGDLS and CDR2 YYNGEE. This CDR3 spans 15 amino acids. Sequenced input: peripheral blood. The chain couples TRBV9 to TRBJ2-6; D is undetermined. This clonotype originated in a man aged 55 to 70 with acute or convalescent COVID-19. Here the CDR3 DNA reads TGTGCCAGCAGCCTCAGAAGCTCTGGGGCCAACGTCCTGACTTTC. This sequence encodes CASSLRSSGANVLTF.